This T cell receptor beta chain was recorded in a study of control samples from healthy donors and cancer patients. Germline assignment: CDR1 ENHRY and CDR2 SYGVKD. V shed 8 bases and J shed 5 bases, with 15 bases lying between them. The CDR3 is made up of 13 amino acids. The table came from immunoSEQ multiplex PCR; TCRdb's copy has only in-frame clones and leaves some out. The repertoire holds some 250,000 clones, with more than 65% as singletons. The clonotype was recovered from an older woman with lung cancer. The material sequenced was PBMCs. The chain employs TRBV10-3 and TRBJ1-1; the D gene is possibly TRBD1 (6 bases). The CDR3 DNA is TGTGCCATCCATTCGACAGGACTGACTGAAGCTTTCTTT. This translates into CAIHSTGLTEAFF.